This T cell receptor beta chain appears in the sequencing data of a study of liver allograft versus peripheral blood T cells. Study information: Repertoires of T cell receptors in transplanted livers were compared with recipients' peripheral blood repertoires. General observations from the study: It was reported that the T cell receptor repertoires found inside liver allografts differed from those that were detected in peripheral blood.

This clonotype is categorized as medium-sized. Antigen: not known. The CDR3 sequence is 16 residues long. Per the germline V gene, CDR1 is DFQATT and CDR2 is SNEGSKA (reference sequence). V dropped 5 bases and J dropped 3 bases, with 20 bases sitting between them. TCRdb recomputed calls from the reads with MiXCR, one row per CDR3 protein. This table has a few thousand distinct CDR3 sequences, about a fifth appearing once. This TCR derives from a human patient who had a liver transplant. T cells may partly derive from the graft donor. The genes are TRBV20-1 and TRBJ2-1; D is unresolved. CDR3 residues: CSAPVWPFQSYNEQFF. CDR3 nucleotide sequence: TGCAGTGCTCCTGTCTGGCCATTCCAGAGCTACAATGAGCAGTTCTTC.